This passage covers 17 T cell receptor beta chains from one sample sequenced in a study of T cells expressing NK-cell markers. From the 5' RACE reads, TCRdb lists one entry per CDR3 protein and no DNA. The sample totals approximately 150,000 distinct CDR3 sequences. Sequenced material: blood T cells: a sorted CD56 or NKG2C T cell subset, CD4+ or CD8+ T cells, or bulk PBMC T cells (not recorded which). The receptors were sampled from a man in his late teens or twenties in good health.

The chain links TRBV2 to TRBJ2-7; with no DNA, the TCRdb D assignment of TRBD1 cannot be verified. Germline assignment: CDR1 SNHLY and CDR2 FYNNEI. The CDR3 contains 16 residues. CDR3: CASSEGTGGSPYEQYF.

The chain has TRBV12-3 or TRBV12-4 and TRBJ2-5; TCRdb's D call of TRBD2 is untestable without DNA. CDR3 length: 13 amino acids. CDR3 protein: CASRETSSWTQYF.

The V and J genes are TRBV6-2 or TRBV6-3 and TRBJ2-1. The CDR3 sequence is 16 residues long. Germline V gene lookup returns CDR1 MNHEY and CDR2 SVGEGT. The CDR3 protein is CASSYSTLRNYNEQFF.

The chain employs TRBV19 and TRBJ2-1. In germline, CDR1 is LNHDA, CDR2 SQIVND (reference sequence). CDR3 size: 13 residues. The CDR3: CDRKEISYNEQFF.

The chain has TRBV13 and TRBJ2-7; TCRdb indicates TRBD1, and absent DNA this call remains unverified. The CDR3 loop spans 16 amino acids. Per germline, CDR1 PRHDT and CDR2 FYEKMQ (reference sequence). The CDR3 reads CASSQGGGQASYEQYF.

This sequence joins TRBV20-1 and TRBJ2-1; TCRdb's D call of TRBD1 is untestable without DNA. Germline loops: CDR1 DFQATT, CDR2 SNEGSKA (reference sequence). This CDR3 has 15 amino acids. CDR3 residues: CSAFQGDSSYNEQFF.

The V call is TRBV14, the J call TRBJ1-6; TCRdb's D call, TRBD1, is unchecked because there is no DNA. This CDR3 is built from 15 residues. CDR1 is SGHDN and CDR2 is FVKESK in the germline V gene. The CDR3 loop reads CASSQYGGYNSPLHF. The entire variable domain, with the rest obtained from reference TRBV14 and TRBJ1-6, is as follows: EAGVTQFPSHSVIEKGQTVTLRCDPISGHDNLYWYRRVMGKEIKFLLHFVKESKQDESGMPNNRFLAERTGGTYSTLKVQPAELEDSGVYFCASSQYGGYNSPLHFGNGTRLTVT.

V usage is TRBV30 and J usage is TRBJ2-1; TCRdb lists TRBD1, though no DNA is available to test this call. Germline V gene lookup returns CDR1 GTSNPN and CDR2 SVGIG (reference sequence). The CDR3 consists of 19 residues. The CDR3 reads CAWRSDSRGRWGFYNEQFF.

The rearrangement joins TRBV24-1 to TRBJ1-4. Germline V gives CDR1 KGHDR, CDR2 SFDVKD. The CDR3 consists of 13 residues. CDR3 region: CATSGGRDEKLFF.

V and J are TRBV24-1 and TRBJ2-5; TCRdb lists TRBD1, though no DNA is available to test this call. CDR1 is KGHDR, CDR2 SFDVKD, per germline. The CDR3 loop spans 15 amino acids. CDR3 region: CATSRTDDLSETQYF.

The rearrangement links TRBV7-9 to TRBJ1-2; TCRdb gives TRBD1 as the D gene, but with no DNA this cannot be confirmed. Germline values: CDR1 SEHNR, CDR2 FQNEAQ (reference sequence). The CDR3 is 13 amino acids. CDR3 sequence: CASSPPGDPACTF. Variable domain in full (rest from reference TRBV7-9 and TRBJ1-2): DTGVSQNPRHKITKRGQNVTFRCDPISEHNRLYWYRQTLGQGPEFLTYFQNEAQLEKSRLLSDRFSAERPKGSFSTLEIQRTEQGDSAMYLCASSPPGDPACTFGSGTRLTVV.

The chain links TRBV12-3 or TRBV12-4 to TRBJ1-5; the D call of TRBD1 rests on TCRdb alone, since no DNA is present to check it. The CDR3 runs to 14 residues. The CDR3: CASSVDRGNQPQHF.

The V gene is TRBV6-2 or TRBV6-3, the J gene TRBJ2-7; TCRdb lists TRBD1, though no DNA is available to test this call. Germline-derived CDR1 and CDR2 are MNHEY and SVGEGT. This CDR3 spans 14 amino acids. This chain's CDR3 is CASRTGTRPYEQYF.

The chain links TRBV9 to TRBJ2-7; the D gene TCRdb calls, TRBD1, cannot be checked with no DNA. The germline V gene encodes CDR1 SGDLS and CDR2 YYNGEE. There are 15 residues in the CDR3. This chain's CDR3 is CASSVAGQGTDEQYF. Based on the CDR3 plus reference TRBV9 and TRBJ2-7, the full variable domain is DSGVTQTPKHLITATGQRVTLRCSPRSGDLSVYWYQQSLDQGLQFLIQYYNGEERAKGNILERFSAQQFPDLHSELNLSSLELGDSALYFCASSVAGQGTDEQYFGPGTRLTVT.

The chain joins TRBV30 to TRBJ2-7; TCRdb picks TRBD1, but there is no DNA to check that call. From germline, CDR1 is GTSNPN and CDR2 SVGIG (reference sequence). This CDR3 is 14 amino acids long. CDR3: CAWRSRDRGIEQYF.

The chain is built from TRBV14 and TRBJ2-1. The CDR3 totals 13 residues. CDR1 is SGHDN and CDR2 is FVKESK in the germline V gene. The chain's CDR3 is CASSQEFDREQFF.

The rearrangement links TRBV5-4 to TRBJ2-2; lacking DNA, the TRBD1 call made by TCRdb goes unchecked. The germline gives CDR1 SGHNT, CDR2 YYREEE (reference sequence). The CDR3 totals 16 residues. CDR3 sequence reads: CASSLGGQGLSGELFF.